A selection of T cell receptor beta chains follows, all from one sample in a study of Ad26.COV2.S vaccination and SARS-CoV-2 variants. Sequencing was performed with immunoSEQ multiplex PCR; in TCRdb, only in-frame clones are kept and a portion is missing. The table shows fewer than 300,000 clones, with approximately 89% occurring only once. The source was peripheral blood, collected in a trial of Ad26.COV2.S vaccine versus placebo. These receptors all come from a person aged 18-60 years who received the Ad26.COV2.S COVID-19 vaccine or a placebo. The CDR3 runs from the conserved cysteine through the conserved F or W. D genes are given only for firm matches. The size field is filled for only some rows; it gives once, few, many or a size class.

size	J	V	D	CDR3	DNA
once	TRBJ2-1	TRBV12-3/TRBV12-4	.	CASSLDNEQFF	TGTGCCAGCAGTCTTGACAATGAGCAGTTCTTC
.	TRBJ2-7	TRBV11-3	.	CASSLVGNEQYF	TGTGCCAGCAGCTTAGTAGGGAACGAGCAGTACTTC
.	TRBJ1-6	TRBV12-5	.	CASGFGDSPLHF	TGTGCTAGTGGTTTTGGGGATTCACCCCTCCACTTT
.	TRBJ2-7	TRBV12-3/TRBV12-4	.	CASSYGQNYEQYF	TGTGCCAGCAGTTACGGACAGAACTACGAGCAGTACTTC
.	TRBJ1-5	TRBV4-1	TRBD1	CASSQSGQGNQPQHF	TGCGCCAGCAGCCAATCCGGACAGGGCAATCAGCCCCAGCATTTT
.	TRBJ2-7	TRBV6-5	TRBD1	CASSTPRQGSYEQYF	TGTGCCAGCAGTACCCCGAGACAGGGATCCTACGAGCAGTACTTC
.	TRBJ1-1	TRBV27	.	CASLSGYEAFF	TGTGCCAGTCTAAGTGGGTATGAAGCTTTCTTT
.	TRBJ1-2	TRBV9	.	CASSPSAGTNYGYTF	TGTGCCAGCAGCCCTAGTGCAGGGACTAACTATGGCTACACCTTC
.	TRBJ2-3	TRBV27	.	CASSIGRTFTQYF	TGTGCCAGCTCGATAGGGCGCACCTTTACGCAGTATTTT
.	TRBJ2-1	TRBV7-2	.	CASSLGGGAPNEQFF	TGTGCCAGCAGCTTAGGTGGGGGGGCCCCCAATGAGCAGTTCTTC
.	TRBJ2-5	TRBV4-1	TRBD2	CASSYGLAGESQETQYF	TGCGCCAGCAGTTACGGACTAGCGGGGGAAAGCCAAGAGACCCAGTACTTC
.	TRBJ2-1	TRBV30	.	CAWNRGLAGNEQFF	TGTGCCTGGAACAGGGGTCTAGCGGGCAATGAGCAGTTCTTC
.	TRBJ2-7	TRBV7-2	.	CASSLDVTYEQYF	TGTGCCAGCAGCTTAGACGTTACCTACGAGCAGTACTTC
.	TRBJ2-3	TRBV5-1	.	CASSLSTQVTDTQYF	TGCGCCAGCAGCTTGTCTACGCAAGTCACAGATACGCAGTATTTT
.	TRBJ2-1	TRBV6-4	TRBD2	CASSDRGGRDEQFF	TGTGCCAGCAGTGATCGCGGGGGGAGGGATGAGCAGTTCTTC
.	TRBJ1-2	TRBV3-1/TRBV3-2	TRBD1	CASSPGQGNYGYTF	TGTGCCAGCAGCCCCGGACAGGGTAACTATGGCTACACCTTC
once	TRBJ1-1	TRBV6-6	.	CASSYRTGNTEAFF	TGTGCCAGCAGTTACCGGACGGGGAACACTGAAGCTTTCTTT
.	TRBJ2-3	TRBV5-5	.	CASSLEWYTQYF	TGTGCCAGCAGCTTGGAGTGGTATACGCAGTATTTT
.	TRBJ2-7	TRBV27	.	CASRNGDSYEQYF	TGTGCCAGCAGGAACGGGGACTCCTACGAGCAGTACTTC
few	TRBJ1-1	TRBV7-9	TRBD1	CASSSDRGATQAFF	TGTGCCAGCAGCTCGGACAGGGGGGCCACACAAGCTTTCTTT
.	TRBJ2-7	TRBV11-2	.	CASSLGRGFYEQYF	TGTGCCAGCAGCTTAGGCCGGGGGTTCTACGAGCAGTACTTC
.	TRBJ1-1	TRBV2	.	CASSGQATNTEAFF	TGTGCCAGCAGTGGACAGGCAACGAACACTGAAGCTTTCTTT
.	TRBJ2-3	TRBV7-6	TRBD2	CASTTRAASGPTDTQYF	TGTGCCAGCACCACCCGAGCGGCTAGCGGCCCCACAGATACGCAGTATTTT
.	TRBJ2-1	TRBV5-1	TRBD2	CASSPGLAGGNEQFF	TGCGCCAGCAGCCCGGGACTAGCGGGAGGAAATGAGCAGTTCTTC
.	TRBJ2-2	TRBV7-9	.	CASSPLTRTGELFF	TGTGCCAGCAGCCCCCTGACCCGTACCGGGGAGCTGTTTTTT
few	TRBJ1-5	TRBV5-5	.	CASSRDIAQPQHF	TGTGCCAGCAGCCGGGACATAGCTCAGCCCCAGCATTTT
.	TRBJ1-2	TRBV2	.	CASSLSYLGYTF	TGTGCCAGCAGCCTTTCTTATTTGGGCTACACCTTC
.	TRBJ2-1	TRBV7-9	TRBD2	CASSLAAGVEQFF	TGTGCCAGCAGCTTAGCGGCGGGGGTCGAGCAGTTCTTC
.	TRBJ2-3	TRBV12-5	.	CASGLLIGADTQYF	TGTGCTAGTGGTCTCCTCATTGGTGCAGATACGCAGTATTTT
.	TRBJ2-7	TRBV30	.	CAWSVASSREQYF	TGTGCCTGGAGTGTAGCCAGTTCTCGGGAGCAGTACTTC
.	TRBJ2-7	TRBV4-1	.	CASSQPGHSYEQYF	TGCGCCAGCAGCCAGCCAGGACATTCCTACGAGCAGTACTTC
.	TRBJ1-5	TRBV6-5	.	CASSNMRSNQPQHF	TGTGCCAGCAGTAACATGAGAAGCAATCAGCCCCAGCATTTT
.	TRBJ1-1	TRBV7-8	.	CASSLGLTEAFF	TGTGCCAGCAGCTTAGGGTTAACTGAAGCTTTCTTT
.	TRBJ1-2	TRBV27	.	CASSRSNNYGYTF	TGTGCCAGCAGCCGCAGCAACAACTATGGCTACACCTTC
.	TRBJ1-5	TRBV11-2	.	CASSPQGSQPQHF	TGTGCCAGCAGCCCCCAGGGAAGCCAGCCCCAGCATTTT
once	TRBJ2-2	TRBV10-3	TRBD2	CAITRLAGATGELFF	TGTGCCATCACTCGACTAGCGGGAGCCACCGGGGAGCTGTTTTTT
few	TRBJ2-5	TRBV7-3	TRBD2	CASSPTSGTQETQYF	TGTGCCAGCAGCCCTACTAGCGGCACCCAAGAGACCCAGTACTTC
.	TRBJ1-1	TRBV28	TRBD1	CASAGGTPGGNTEAFF	TGTGCCAGCGCAGGGGGGACCCCGGGGGGAAACACTGAAGCTTTCTTT
few	TRBJ1-1	TRBV6-1	TRBD1	CASSGRQGSVDTEAFF	TGTGCCAGCAGTGGAAGACAGGGGTCGGTCGACACTGAAGCTTTCTTT
once	TRBJ1-5	TRBV27	.	CASSLNPGSAQPQHF	TGTGCCAGCAGTTTAAACCCAGGGTCTGCTCAGCCCCAGCATTTT
.	TRBJ2-3	TRBV5-6	.	CASSSYGAGGTDTQYF	TGTGCCAGCAGCTCCTACGGGGCAGGGGGCACAGATACGCAGTATTTT
.	TRBJ1-2	TRBV2	TRBD1	CASSPRTGQGYGYTF	TGTGCCAGCAGTCCAAGGACAGGGCAAGGCTATGGCTACACCTTC
once	TRBJ1-2	TRBV6-5	.	CASSYSMGGLNGYTF	TGTGCCAGCAGTTACTCGATGGGGGGCTTGAATGGCTACACCTTC
.	TRBJ2-1	TRBV5-4	.	CASTPGGVADVGDEQFF	TGTGCCAGCACCCCAGGTGGGGTAGCGGACGTGGGGGATGAGCAGTTCTTC
.	TRBJ2-7	TRBV27	.	CASSPSQTFHEQYF	TGTGCCAGCAGCCCATCGCAAACTTTCCACGAGCAGTACTTC
.	TRBJ2-7	TRBV18	TRBD1	CASSRQGSYEQYF	TGTGCCAGCTCACGACAGGGATCCTACGAGCAGTACTTC
.	TRBJ2-7	TRBV7-9	TRBD2	CASSLAGLSYEQYF	TGTGCCAGCAGCTTAGCGGGACTATCATACGAGCAGTACTTC
.	TRBJ1-2	TRBV10-3	.	CAIEGDYGYTF	TGTGCCATAGAGGGGGACTATGGCTACACCTTC
.	TRBJ1-2	TRBV30	.	CAWSAFAGRGYGYTF	TGTGCCTGGAGTGCCTTTGCAGGCAGGGGATATGGCTACACCTTC
.	TRBJ2-7	TRBV5-1	TRBD1	CASSFLAGGPSEQYF	TGCGCCAGCAGCTTCTTGGCAGGGGGTCCCTCCGAGCAGTACTTC
.	TRBJ2-1	TRBV15	.	CATSRGANWGGPEFF	TGTGCCACCAGCAGAGGGGCCAACTGGGGGGGGCCTGAGTTCTTC
.	TRBJ1-5	TRBV6-2/TRBV6-3	.	CASSYSGYNQPQHF	TGTGCCAGCAGTTACTCTGGCTATAATCAGCCCCAGCATTTT
.	TRBJ1-2	TRBV4-1	.	CASSQVGYGYTF	TGCGCCAGCAGCCAGGTAGGATATGGCTACACCTTC
.	TRBJ2-1	TRBV7-9	TRBD2	CASSIWTSGLYNEQFF	TGTGCCAGCAGCATCTGGACTAGCGGGCTTTATAATGAGCAGTTCTTC
.	TRBJ2-3	TRBV5-1	.	CASGRDPGKTDTQYF	TGCGCCAGCGGACGGGACCCTGGGAAGACGGATACGCAGTATTTT
once	TRBJ2-1	TRBV7-8	.	CASSGTGTGGSVDEQFF	TGTGCCAGCAGCGGAACCGGGACAGGCGGGAGTGTCGATGAGCAGTTCTTC
.	TRBJ1-2	TRBV7-9	.	CASSSGSGYGYTF	TGTGCCAGCAGCTCAGGGAGCGGCTATGGCTACACCTTC
few	TRBJ2-3	TRBV11-2	.	CASSVIGRGGRHTDTQYF	TGTGCCAGCAGCGTAATAGGTAGGGGAGGCCGTCACACAGATACGCAGTATTTT
.	TRBJ2-5	TRBV2	.	CASSGGGGTQYF	TGTGCCAGCAGTGGGGGGGGCGGGACCCAGTACTTC